This T cell receptor (beta chain) was observed in a study of cytomegalovirus exposure and HLA in healthy donors. Note on this clone: Its antigen remains unidentified. This CDR3 is also generated by other DNA sequences in the sample.

General study points: Indistinguishable V segments, including TRBV6-2 and TRBV6-3, were excluded.

The CDR3 consists of 19 residues. CDR1 SGHRS and CDR2 YFSETQ come from the germline V gene. Trimming removed 0 bases at V and 3 bases at J, with 24 bases between. With 60 Vbeta and 13 Jbeta primers, the PCR was carried out. Sequencing was performed with immunoSEQ multiplex PCR; in TCRdb, only in-frame clones are kept and a portion is missing. The table shows about 160,000 clones, with around 84% occurring only once. This TCR was recovered from a man younger than 35 in good health and CMV-seronegative. The sample was PBMCs. This chain uses TRBV5-1 with TRBJ1-1; no firm D call. CDR3 sequence: CASSLVRRPLRPGDTEAFF. In nucleotides, the CDR3 is TGCGCCAGCAGCTTGGTAAGGAGGCCGTTGAGACCAGGAGACACTGAAGCTTTCTTT.